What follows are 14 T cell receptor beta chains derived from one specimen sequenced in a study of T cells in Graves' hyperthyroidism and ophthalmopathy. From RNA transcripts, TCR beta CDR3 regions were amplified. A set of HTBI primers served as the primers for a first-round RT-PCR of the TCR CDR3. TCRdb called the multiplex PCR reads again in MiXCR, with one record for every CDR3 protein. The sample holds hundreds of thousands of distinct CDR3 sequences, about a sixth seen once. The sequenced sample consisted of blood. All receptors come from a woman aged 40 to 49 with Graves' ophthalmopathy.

CDR3: CASSLDRAWFF. The CDR3 DNA reads as TGTGCCAGCAGTTTAGACAGGGCTTGGTTCTTC. This sequence joins TRBV27 and TRBJ2-1; 7 nucleotides agree with TRBD1. The V gene end was trimmed by 2 bases and the J gene end by 15 bases; junction bases not matched to a gene: 4. Germline V gene data show CDR1 as MNHEY and CDR2 as SMNVEV (reference sequence). The CDR3 has 11 amino acids.

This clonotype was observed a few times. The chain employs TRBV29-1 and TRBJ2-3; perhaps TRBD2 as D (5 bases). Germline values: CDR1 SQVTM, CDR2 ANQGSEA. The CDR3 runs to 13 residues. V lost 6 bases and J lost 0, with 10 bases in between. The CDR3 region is CSVDGGSTDTQYF. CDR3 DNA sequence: TGCAGCGTCGACGGCGGGAGCACAGATACGCAGTATTTT.

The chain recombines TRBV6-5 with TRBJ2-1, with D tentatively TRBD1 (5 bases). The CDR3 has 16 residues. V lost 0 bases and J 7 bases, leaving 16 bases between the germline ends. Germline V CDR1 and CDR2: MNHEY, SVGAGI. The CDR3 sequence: CASSYSDSPPSNEQFF. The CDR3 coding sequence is TGTGCCAGCAGTTACTCCGACAGCCCCCCCTCGAATGAGCAGTTCTTC.

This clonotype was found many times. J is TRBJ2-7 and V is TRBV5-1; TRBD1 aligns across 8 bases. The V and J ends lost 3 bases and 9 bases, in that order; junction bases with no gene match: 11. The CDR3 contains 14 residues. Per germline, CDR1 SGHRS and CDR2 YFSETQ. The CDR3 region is CASSSLGQAGGQYF. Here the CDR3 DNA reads TGCGCCAGCAGCTCCCTGGGACAGGCCGGTGGGCAGTACTTC.

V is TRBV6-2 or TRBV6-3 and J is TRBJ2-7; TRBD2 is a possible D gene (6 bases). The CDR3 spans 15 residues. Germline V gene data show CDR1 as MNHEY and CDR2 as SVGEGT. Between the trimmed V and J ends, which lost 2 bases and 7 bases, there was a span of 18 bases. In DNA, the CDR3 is TGTGCCAGCAGTTACGAGGGACGGGGGTCTGGTGAGCAGTACTTC. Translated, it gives CASSYEGRGSGEQYF.

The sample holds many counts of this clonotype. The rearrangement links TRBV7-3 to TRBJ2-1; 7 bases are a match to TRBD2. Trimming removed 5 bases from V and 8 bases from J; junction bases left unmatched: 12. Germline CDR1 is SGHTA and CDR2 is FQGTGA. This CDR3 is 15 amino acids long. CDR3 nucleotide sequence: TGTGCCAGCAGCCCGGGGACTACCCTGGGGGATGAGCAGTTCTTC. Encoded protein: CASSPGTTLGDEQFF.

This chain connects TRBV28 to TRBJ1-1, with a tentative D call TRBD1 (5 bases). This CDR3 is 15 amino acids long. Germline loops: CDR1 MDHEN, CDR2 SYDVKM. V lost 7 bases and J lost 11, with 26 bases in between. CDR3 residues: CASNTKRDGLMNAFF. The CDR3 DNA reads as TGTGCCAGCAACACAAAGAGGGACGGCCTCATGAATGCTTTCTTT.

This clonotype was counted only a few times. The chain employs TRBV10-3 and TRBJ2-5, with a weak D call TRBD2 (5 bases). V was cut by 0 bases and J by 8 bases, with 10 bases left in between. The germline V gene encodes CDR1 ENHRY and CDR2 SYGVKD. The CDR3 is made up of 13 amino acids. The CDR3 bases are TGTGCCATCAGTGAGTCGATACGGGGAACCCAGTACTTC. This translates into CAISESIRGTQYF.

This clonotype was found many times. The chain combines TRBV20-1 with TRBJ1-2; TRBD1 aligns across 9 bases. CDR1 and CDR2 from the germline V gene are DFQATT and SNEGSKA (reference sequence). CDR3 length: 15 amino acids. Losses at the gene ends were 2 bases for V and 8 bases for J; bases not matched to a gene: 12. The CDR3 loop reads CSARRSERTGAGYTF. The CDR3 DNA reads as TGCAGTGCTAGACGTTCTGAGAGGACAGGGGCCGGCTACACCTTC.

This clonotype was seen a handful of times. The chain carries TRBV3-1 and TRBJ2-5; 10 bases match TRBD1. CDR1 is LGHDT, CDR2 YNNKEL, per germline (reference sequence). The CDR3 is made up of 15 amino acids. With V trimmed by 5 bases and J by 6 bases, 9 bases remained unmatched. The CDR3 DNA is TGTGCCAGCAGCGATGGGGACAGGGGAGATAAGACCCAGTACTTC. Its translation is CASSDGDRGDKTQYF.

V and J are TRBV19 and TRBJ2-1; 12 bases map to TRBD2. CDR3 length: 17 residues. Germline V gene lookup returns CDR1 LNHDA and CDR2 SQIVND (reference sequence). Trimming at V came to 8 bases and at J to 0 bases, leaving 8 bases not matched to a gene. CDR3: CASSGGGLAGSYNEQFF. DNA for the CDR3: TGTGCCAGTTCTGGGGGGGGACTAGCGGGCTCCTACAATGAGCAGTTCTTC.

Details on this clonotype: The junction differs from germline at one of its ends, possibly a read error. In DNA, the CDR3 is TGTGCCAGCAGCCCAGAGGAGGGGGTCGCCTACAGTGAGCAGTTCTTC. It codes for CASSPEEGVAYSEQFF. This chain connects TRBV7-9 to TRBJ2-1; either TRBD1 or TRBD2 may fit D (6 bases each). This CDR3 is 16 amino acids long. Germline values: CDR1 SEHNR, CDR2 FQNEAQ (reference sequence).

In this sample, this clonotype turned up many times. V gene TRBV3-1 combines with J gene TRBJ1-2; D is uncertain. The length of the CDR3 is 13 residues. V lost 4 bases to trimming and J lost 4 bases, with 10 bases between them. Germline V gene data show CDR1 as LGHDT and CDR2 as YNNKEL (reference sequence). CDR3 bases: TGTGCCAGCAGCCCTGACGGACCCTATGGCTACACCTTC. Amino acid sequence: CASSPDGPYGYTF.

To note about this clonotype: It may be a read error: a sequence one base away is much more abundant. In nucleotides, the CDR3 is TGTTCCAGCAGTGCGTGGGGGGCGACCCAAGAGACCCAGTACTTC. This encodes CSSSAWGATQETQYF. J is TRBJ2-5 and V is TRBV6-1; tentatively, D is TRBD1 or TRBD2 (6 bases each). This CDR3 has 15 amino acids. Germline CDR1 reads MNHNS; CDR2 reads SASEGT.